A selection of T cell receptor beta chains follows, all from one sample in a study of blood T cell repertoires in COVID-19. Sequencing used immunoSEQ multiplex PCR; TCRdb keeps in-frame clones, though not all of them. The sample includes approximately 210,000 clones, around 89% of them seen just once. Sequencing used peripheral blood. The receptors shown here come from a woman aged 40 to 49 with acute or convalescent COVID-19. Each CDR3 is given with its conserved first and last residue. D genes are given only for firm matches. Expanded clones get a size class; other rows say once, few or many, or leave the size out.

clone size: NA
V gene: TRBV24-1
J gene: TRBJ2-3
D gene: NA
CDR3 protein: CATSVTGDWTTDTQYF
CDR3 DNA: TGTGCCACCAGTGTCACCGGGGACTGGACCACAGATACGCAGTATTTT

clone size: NA
V gene: TRBV12-3/TRBV12-4
J gene: TRBJ1-1
D gene: NA
CDR3 protein: CASSNLNTEAFF
CDR3 DNA: TGTGCCAGCAGTAACTTGAACACTGAAGCTTTCTTT

clone size: NA
V gene: TRBV25-1
J gene: TRBJ1-6
D gene: NA
CDR3 protein: CASSEIDSTPLHF
CDR3 DNA: TGTGCCAGCAGTGAGATCGACAGTACACCCCTCCACTTT

clone size: NA
V gene: TRBV2
J gene: TRBJ1-2
D gene: TRBD1
CDR3 protein: CASDPGTGGGYGYTF
CDR3 DNA: TGTGCCAGCGACCCCGGGACAGGGGGCGGGTATGGCTACACCTTC

clone size: NA
V gene: TRBV6-5
J gene: TRBJ1-6
D gene: NA
CDR3 protein: CASGPGSPNSPLHF
CDR3 DNA: TGTGCCAGCGGGCCCGGGAGCCCGAATTCACCCCTCCACTTT

clone size: NA
V gene: TRBV6-2/TRBV6-3
J gene: TRBJ1-5
D gene: NA
CDR3 protein: CASSLIIVRGFSNQPQHF
CDR3 DNA: TGTGCCAGCAGCCTTATTATCGTACGGGGGTTTAGCAATCAGCCCCAGCATTTT

clone size: NA
V gene: TRBV24-1
J gene: TRBJ1-2
D gene: TRBD1
CDR3 protein: CATSVGTGYGYTF
CDR3 DNA: TGTGCCACCAGTGTCGGGACAGGATATGGCTACACCTTC

clone size: few
V gene: TRBV3-1/TRBV3-2
J gene: TRBJ1-2
D gene: TRBD1
CDR3 protein: CASSQGLAGGLYGYTF
CDR3 DNA: TGTGCCAGCAGCCAAGGGTTGGCAGGGGGACTCTATGGCTACACCTTC

clone size: NA
V gene: TRBV5-1
J gene: TRBJ1-1
D gene: TRBD1
CDR3 protein: CASSSTGITEAFF
CDR3 DNA: TGCGCCAGCAGCTCGACAGGGATAACTGAAGCTTTCTTT

clone size: NA
V gene: TRBV10-3
J gene: TRBJ2-1
D gene: NA
CDR3 protein: CAISGGGRREQFF
CDR3 DNA: TGTGCCATCAGTGGGGGGGGGCGACGTGAGCAGTTCTTC

clone size: NA
V gene: TRBV5-1
J gene: TRBJ1-2
D gene: NA
CDR3 protein: CASSFSGTSDYGYTF
CDR3 DNA: TGCGCCAGCAGCTTCTCCGGGACTTCGGACTATGGCTACACCTTC

clone size: once
V gene: TRBV3-1/TRBV3-2
J gene: TRBJ1-1
D gene: TRBD1
CDR3 protein: CASSRVQGSLEAFF
CDR3 DNA: TGTGCCAGCAGCCGCGTACAGGGGTCGCTTGAAGCTTTCTTT

clone size: NA
V gene: TRBV15
J gene: TRBJ1-2
D gene: NA
CDR3 protein: CATINGRDGGYTF
CDR3 DNA: TGTGCCACCATAAATGGGCGGGATGGGGGCTACACCTTC

clone size: NA
V gene: TRBV24-1
J gene: TRBJ1-4
D gene: TRBD1
CDR3 protein: CATSDSTGTGSQKLFF
CDR3 DNA: TGTGCCACCAGTGATTCGACCGGGACAGGGAGTCAAAAACTGTTTTTT

clone size: NA
V gene: TRBV3-1/TRBV3-2
J gene: TRBJ2-3
D gene: NA
CDR3 protein: CASSHLKRALSTDTQYF
CDR3 DNA: TGTGCCAGCAGCCACCTAAAGCGGGCGCTTAGCACAGATACGCAGTATTTT

clone size: NA
V gene: TRBV6-5
J gene: TRBJ2-5
D gene: NA
CDR3 protein: CASTPQAGIGETQYF
CDR3 DNA: TGTGCCAGCACCCCCCAGGCAGGGATAGGGGAGACCCAGTACTTC

clone size: NA
V gene: TRBV4-2
J gene: TRBJ1-3
D gene: NA
CDR3 protein: CASSQDGGTGNTIYF
CDR3 DNA: TGTGCCAGCAGCCAAGATGGGGGGACTGGAAACACCATATATTTT

clone size: NA
V gene: TRBV27
J gene: TRBJ1-6
D gene: TRBD1
CDR3 protein: CASTPRTGELSPLHF
CDR3 DNA: TGTGCCAGCACCCCTAGGACAGGGGAACTATCACCCCTCCACTTT

clone size: NA
V gene: TRBV12-5
J gene: TRBJ1-3
D gene: NA
CDR3 protein: CASGLAPGTRRGNTIYF
CDR3 DNA: TGTGCTAGTGGTTTGGCCCCCGGGACTCGGAGGGGAAACACCATATATTTT

clone size: NA
V gene: TRBV6-6
J gene: TRBJ2-2
D gene: TRBD1
CDR3 protein: CASSPRDRGINTGELFF
CDR3 DNA: TGTGCCAGCAGTCCGAGGGACAGGGGGATAAACACCGGGGAGCTGTTTTTT

clone size: few
V gene: TRBV7-2
J gene: TRBJ1-6
D gene: NA
CDR3 protein: CASSFNQGGNSPLHF
CDR3 DNA: TGTGCCAGCAGTTTCAATCAGGGAGGTAATTCACCCCTCCACTTT

clone size: NA
V gene: TRBV6-5
J gene: TRBJ1-5
D gene: NA
CDR3 protein: CASSYGPGGPNQPQHF
CDR3 DNA: TGTGCCAGCAGTTACGGCCCGGGGGGACCCAATCAGCCCCAGCATTTT

clone size: NA
V gene: TRBV7-2
J gene: TRBJ1-5
D gene: NA
CDR3 protein: CASSLYVGGNQPQHF
CDR3 DNA: TGTGCCAGCAGCTTGTATGTCGGTGGCAATCAGCCCCAGCATTTT

clone size: NA
V gene: TRBV7-2
J gene: TRBJ2-3
D gene: TRBD2
CDR3 protein: CASSLGLAGGSHTQYF
CDR3 DNA: TGTGCCAGCAGCCTGGGACTAGCGGGGGGCTCACATACGCAGTATTTT

clone size: few
V gene: TRBV10-3
J gene: TRBJ2-2
D gene: TRBD1
CDR3 protein: CAISEHRTGSNTGELFF
CDR3 DNA: TGTGCCATCAGTGAACACAGGACAGGATCGAACACCGGGGAGCTGTTTTTT

clone size: NA
V gene: TRBV28
J gene: TRBJ1-2
D gene: NA
CDR3 protein: CASSLERSYGYTF
CDR3 DNA: TGTGCCAGCAGTTTAGAGAGGTCCTATGGCTACACCTTC

clone size: NA
V gene: TRBV5-4
J gene: TRBJ2-5
D gene: TRBD1
CDR3 protein: CASSYYPPQDRFMETQYF
CDR3 DNA: TGTGCCAGCAGTTACTATCCGCCACAGGACAGGTTTATGGAGACCCAGTACTTC

clone size: NA
V gene: TRBV12-3/TRBV12-4
J gene: TRBJ2-1
D gene: NA
CDR3 protein: CASRQSNEQFF
CDR3 DNA: TGTGCCAGCAGACAGTCCAATGAGCAGTTCTTC

clone size: NA
V gene: TRBV5-1
J gene: TRBJ2-3
D gene: TRBD2
CDR3 protein: CASSLDLAGGPDTQYF
CDR3 DNA: TGCGCCAGCAGCTTGGATCTAGCGGGGGGGCCAGATACGCAGTATTTT

clone size: NA
V gene: TRBV18
J gene: TRBJ1-1
D gene: TRBD1
CDR3 protein: CASSLGQGRDTEAFF
CDR3 DNA: TGTGCCAGCTCACTTGGACAGGGGAGGGACACTGAAGCTTTCTTT

clone size: NA
V gene: TRBV6-2/TRBV6-3
J gene: TRBJ1-1
D gene: NA
CDR3 protein: CASSTRGGDTEAFF
CDR3 DNA: TGTGCCAGCAGTACCCGGGGAGGGGACACTGAAGCTTTCTTT

clone size: NA
V gene: TRBV3-1/TRBV3-2
J gene: TRBJ2-3
D gene: TRBD2
CDR3 protein: CASSQGSSGQTGADTQYF
CDR3 DNA: TGTGCCAGCAGCCAAGGATCTAGCGGTCAAACCGGTGCAGATACGCAGTATTTT

clone size: once
V gene: TRBV24-1
J gene: TRBJ1-2
D gene: NA
CDR3 protein: CATSDLDTPYGYTF
CDR3 DNA: TGTGCCACCAGTGATTTGGACACCCCCTATGGCTACACCTTC

clone size: few
V gene: TRBV2
J gene: TRBJ2-5
D gene: NA
CDR3 protein: CASSAGKEGETQYF
CDR3 DNA: TGTGCCAGCAGCGCAGGGAAGGAGGGGGAGACCCAGTACTTC

clone size: NA
V gene: TRBV4-2
J gene: TRBJ2-3
D gene: NA
CDR3 protein: CASSQDRSYTQYF
CDR3 DNA: TGTGCCAGCAGCCAAGATCGTTCGTATACGCAGTATTTT

clone size: NA
V gene: TRBV18
J gene: TRBJ2-1
D gene: NA
CDR3 protein: CASSPVSRGNEQFF
CDR3 DNA: TGTGCCAGCTCTCCCGTCTCCAGGGGTAATGAGCAGTTCTTC

clone size: NA
V gene: TRBV11-3
J gene: TRBJ2-5
D gene: NA
CDR3 protein: CASSLGGAGEQETQYF
CDR3 DNA: TGTGCCAGCAGCTTAGGGGGCGCAGGGGAGCAAGAGACCCAGTACTTC

clone size: NA
V gene: TRBV19
J gene: TRBJ1-5
D gene: NA
CDR3 protein: CASRSGREDDNQPQHF
CDR3 DNA: TGTGCCAGTAGATCGGGGAGAGAGGACGACAATCAGCCCCAGCATTTT

clone size: once
V gene: TRBV19
J gene: TRBJ1-6
D gene: TRBD1
CDR3 protein: CASSQTGQGNSPLHF
CDR3 DNA: TGTGCCAGTAGTCAGACAGGACAGGGAAATTCACCCCTCCACTTT

clone size: NA
V gene: TRBV10-2
J gene: TRBJ1-1
D gene: TRBD1
CDR3 protein: CASRGTDGNTEAFF
CDR3 DNA: TGCGCCAGCAGGGGGACAGACGGGAACACTGAAGCTTTCTTT

clone size: NA
V gene: TRBV6-2/TRBV6-3
J gene: TRBJ2-1
D gene: TRBD2
CDR3 protein: CASSYPGLAGGSSYNEQFF
CDR3 DNA: TGTGCCAGCAGTTACCCCGGACTAGCGGGGGGGAGCTCCTACAATGAGCAGTTCTTC

clone size: once
V gene: TRBV6-5
J gene: TRBJ1-4
D gene: NA
CDR3 protein: CASKVSENEKLFF
CDR3 DNA: TGTGCCAGCAAGGTCAGCGAGAATGAAAAACTGTTTTTT

clone size: NA
V gene: TRBV27
J gene: TRBJ2-1
D gene: TRBD2
CDR3 protein: CASSFSRTSGGAWEQFF
CDR3 DNA: TGTGCCAGCAGTTTTTCTCGGACTAGCGGGGGGGCATGGGAGCAGTTCTTC

clone size: once
V gene: TRBV11-1
J gene: TRBJ2-3
D gene: TRBD2
CDR3 protein: CASSPSGTSGGTQYF
CDR3 DNA: TGTGCCAGCAGCCCATCCGGGACTAGCGGGGGTACGCAGTATTTT

clone size: NA
V gene: TRBV3-1/TRBV3-2
J gene: TRBJ1-1
D gene: NA
CDR3 protein: CASSQGSRGTEAFF
CDR3 DNA: TGTGCCAGCAGCCAAGGAAGCCGGGGCACTGAAGCTTTCTTT

clone size: NA
V gene: TRBV14
J gene: TRBJ1-6
D gene: NA
CDR3 protein: CASSLRDYSPLHF
CDR3 DNA: TGTGCCAGCAGCCTCAGGGACTATTCACCCCTCCACTTT

clone size: NA
V gene: TRBV5-5
J gene: TRBJ1-1
D gene: NA
CDR3 protein: CASSFGVITEAFF
CDR3 DNA: TGTGCCAGCAGCTTCGGGGTCATCACTGAAGCTTTCTTT

clone size: NA
V gene: TRBV11-2
J gene: TRBJ2-3
D gene: TRBD2
CDR3 protein: CASRPLAGGPDTQYF
CDR3 DNA: TGTGCCAGCAGACCCCTAGCGGGGGGGCCAGATACGCAGTATTTT

clone size: once
V gene: TRBV10-2
J gene: TRBJ2-2
D gene: NA
CDR3 protein: CASVDWTGELFF
CDR3 DNA: TGCGCCAGCGTAGACTGGACCGGGGAGCTGTTTTTT

clone size: NA
V gene: TRBV4-1
J gene: TRBJ1-1
D gene: NA
CDR3 protein: CASSQGTADTEAFF
CDR3 DNA: TGCGCCAGCAGCCAAGGGACAGCAGACACTGAAGCTTTCTTT

clone size: NA
V gene: TRBV25-1
J gene: TRBJ2-6
D gene: NA
CDR3 protein: CASSEGGGPFSGANVLTF
CDR3 DNA: TGTGCCAGCAGTGAAGGAGGGGGCCCCTTCTCTGGGGCCAACGTCCTGACTTTC

clone size: NA
V gene: TRBV2
J gene: TRBJ1-5
D gene: NA
CDR3 protein: CASSEQGGARGQPQHF
CDR3 DNA: TGTGCCAGCAGTGAGCAAGGAGGGGCTAGAGGGCAGCCCCAGCATTTT

clone size: NA
V gene: TRBV19
J gene: TRBJ1-5
D gene: NA
CDR3 protein: CASSIRENQPQHF
CDR3 DNA: TGTGCCAGTAGTATAAGGGAGAATCAGCCCCAGCATTTT

clone size: few
V gene: TRBV19
J gene: TRBJ1-6
D gene: NA
CDR3 protein: CASSTSRDSTLPLHF
CDR3 DNA: TGTGCCAGTAGTACTTCTCGCGACAGTACCCTACCCCTCCACTTT

clone size: once
V gene: TRBV6-6
J gene: TRBJ1-5
D gene: TRBD1
CDR3 protein: CASSYQQGPNQPQHF
CDR3 DNA: TGTGCCAGCAGTTACCAACAGGGGCCTAATCAGCCCCAGCATTTT